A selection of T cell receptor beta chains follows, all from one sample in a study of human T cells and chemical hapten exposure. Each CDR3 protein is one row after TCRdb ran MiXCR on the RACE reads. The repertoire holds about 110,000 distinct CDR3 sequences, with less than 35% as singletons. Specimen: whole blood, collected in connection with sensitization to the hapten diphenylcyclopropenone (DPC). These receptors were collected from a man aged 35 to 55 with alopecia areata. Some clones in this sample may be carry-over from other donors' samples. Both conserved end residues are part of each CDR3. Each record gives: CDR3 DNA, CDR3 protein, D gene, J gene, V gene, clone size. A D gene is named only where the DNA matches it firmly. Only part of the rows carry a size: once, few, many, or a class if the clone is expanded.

CDR3 DNA: TGTGCCAGCAGTCCCCCCGAGGGTAACACTGAAGCTTTCTTT; CDR3 protein: CASSPPEGNTEAFF; D gene: .; J gene: TRBJ1-1; V gene: TRBV6-2/TRBV6-3; clone size: .
CDR3 DNA: TGCAGTGCTAGAGGTCCATTGTACAGGGGGGCCTACGAGCAGTACTTC; CDR3 protein: CSARGPLYRGAYEQYF; D gene: TRBD1; J gene: TRBJ2-7; V gene: TRBV20-1; clone size: few
CDR3 DNA: TGTGCCAGCAGCCAACAGGGACTAGCTGCCAATGAGCAGTTCTTC; CDR3 protein: CASSQQGLAANEQFF; D gene: TRBD2; J gene: TRBJ2-1; V gene: TRBV14; clone size: few
CDR3 DNA: TGTGCCAGCACCCCGGGGGTCGATGTAAATCAGCCCCAGCATTTT; CDR3 protein: CASTPGVDVNQPQHF; D gene: .; J gene: TRBJ1-5; V gene: TRBV6-5; clone size: few
CDR3 DNA: TGTGCCAGCACAGATAGCAATCAGCCCCAGCATTTT; CDR3 protein: CASTDSNQPQHF; D gene: .; J gene: TRBJ1-5; V gene: TRBV2; clone size: few
CDR3 DNA: TGTGCCAGCAGCCCACCACAGGGGGCGCGAGGGGCCAACGTCCTGACTTTC; CDR3 protein: CASSPPQGARGANVLTF; D gene: TRBD1; J gene: TRBJ2-6; V gene: TRBV7-2; clone size: .
CDR3 DNA: TGTGCCAGCAGACACGGACAAACCACAGATACGCAGTATTTT; CDR3 protein: CASRHGQTTDTQYF; D gene: .; J gene: TRBJ2-3; V gene: TRBV6-5; clone size: .
CDR3 DNA: TGTGCCAGCAGCCCTAACACCGGGGAGCTGTTTTTT; CDR3 protein: CASSPNTGELFF; D gene: .; J gene: TRBJ2-2; V gene: TRBV3-1; clone size: .
CDR3 DNA: TGCAGTGCCACCATCCGGACAGGGAGGCTCGAGACCCAGTACTTC; CDR3 protein: CSATIRTGRLETQYF; D gene: TRBD1; J gene: TRBJ2-5; V gene: TRBV20-1; clone size: .
CDR3 DNA: TGTGCCAGCAGCCAAGTGGGTCGGGACAAATACAATGAGCAGTTCTTC; CDR3 protein: CASSQVGRDKYNEQFF; D gene: .; J gene: TRBJ2-1; V gene: TRBV4-2; clone size: .
CDR3 DNA: TGTGCCAGCAGTCCAGGGACTAGCGGGAGGCAGTACTTC; CDR3 protein: CASSPGTSGRQYF; D gene: TRBD2; J gene: TRBJ2-4; V gene: TRBV28; clone size: .
CDR3 DNA: TGTGCCAGCACTGGACAGGGCAACACTGAAGCTTTCTTT; CDR3 protein: CASTGQGNTEAFF; D gene: TRBD1; J gene: TRBJ1-1; V gene: TRBV12-3/TRBV12-4; clone size: few
CDR3 DNA: TGCAGCGCTTCACCTAGAGACCCAGAGGATACGCAGTATTTT; CDR3 protein: CSASPRDPEDTQYF; D gene: .; J gene: TRBJ2-3; V gene: TRBV29-1; clone size: few
CDR3 DNA: TGCAGTGCTGCAGGACAGCAGAACACTGAAGCTTTCTTT; CDR3 protein: CSAAGQQNTEAFF; D gene: .; J gene: TRBJ1-1; V gene: TRBV20-1; clone size: few
CDR3 DNA: TGTGCCAGTTCCGGGACGGGAGATCAGCCCCAGCATTTT; CDR3 protein: CASSGTGDQPQHF; D gene: .; J gene: TRBJ1-5; V gene: TRBV19; clone size: few
CDR3 DNA: TGTGCCAGCAGGCTAGATTTCAAGAATGAGCAGTTCTTC; CDR3 protein: CASRLDFKNEQFF; D gene: .; J gene: TRBJ2-1; V gene: TRBV6-5; clone size: .
CDR3 DNA: TGTGCCAGCAGCTCGGACAGGTTTGGTACGCAGTATTTT; CDR3 protein: CASSSDRFGTQYF; D gene: TRBD1; J gene: TRBJ2-3; V gene: TRBV7-3; clone size: .
CDR3 DNA: TGTGCCAGCAGTGTAGAAGGGAGGATCACCTACAATGAGCAGTTCTTC; CDR3 protein: CASSVEGRITYNEQFF; D gene: .; J gene: TRBJ2-1; V gene: TRBV6-1; clone size: .
CDR3 DNA: TGTGCCAGCCAACAAAATTGTGAGGGACAGATACTAGCGGGAGCTTACGAGCAGTACTTC; CDR3 protein: CASQQNCEGQILAGAYEQYF; D gene: .; J gene: TRBJ2-7; V gene: TRBV21-1; clone size: few
CDR3 DNA: TGCAGCGCGGCGAGTTCCAGCTCCTACAATGAGCAGTTCTTC; CDR3 protein: CSAASSSSYNEQFF; D gene: .; J gene: TRBJ2-1; V gene: TRBV29-1; clone size: few
CDR3 DNA: TGCGCCAGCAGCCAAGGTCTACTACTAGCCAAAAACATTCAGTACTTC; CDR3 protein: CASSQGLLLAKNIQYF; D gene: .; J gene: TRBJ2-4; V gene: TRBV4-3; clone size: .
CDR3 DNA: TGTGCCAGCAGCTTCTACAGGCTAAGCACAGATACGCAGTATTTT; CDR3 protein: CASSFYRLSTDTQYF; D gene: .; J gene: TRBJ2-3; V gene: TRBV7-2; clone size: few
CDR3 DNA: TGCGCCAGCAGGCGCTGGACAGACGGGAACACTGAAGCTTTCTTT; CDR3 protein: CASRRWTDGNTEAFF; D gene: .; J gene: TRBJ1-1; V gene: TRBV4-1; clone size: few
CDR3 DNA: TGTGCCAGCAGCCGCCCGGGGGCTAGCGGGAACATAGCGGTTGAGCAGTTCTTC; CDR3 protein: CASSRPGASGNIAVEQFF; D gene: TRBD2; J gene: TRBJ2-1; V gene: TRBV11-2; clone size: few
CDR3 DNA: TGTGCCTGGAGTGTTCGGACTAGCGGGAGGTACGAGCAGTACTTC; CDR3 protein: CAWSVRTSGRYEQYF; D gene: TRBD2; J gene: TRBJ2-7; V gene: TRBV30; clone size: few
CDR3 DNA: TGTGCCAGCCGCCGGGGGGTTCGCACTGAAGCTTTCTTT; CDR3 protein: CASRRGVRTEAFF; D gene: .; J gene: TRBJ1-1; V gene: TRBV6-1; clone size: .
CDR3 DNA: TGCAGTGCTAGAGATCGAAGTTCCAGCACAGATACGCAGTATTTT; CDR3 protein: CSARDRSSSTDTQYF; D gene: .; J gene: TRBJ2-3; V gene: TRBV20-1; clone size: few
CDR3 DNA: TGCAGCGTTGTGTGGCAGTTCGGGACAGGGTCCTACAATGAGCAGTTCTTC; CDR3 protein: CSVVWQFGTGSYNEQFF; D gene: TRBD1; J gene: TRBJ2-1; V gene: TRBV29-1; clone size: few
CDR3 DNA: TGTGCCATCAGGCCTGGTACTCAAGAGACCCAGTACTTC; CDR3 protein: CAIRPGTQETQYF; D gene: .; J gene: TRBJ2-5; V gene: TRBV6-6; clone size: .